Following are 30 T cell receptor beta chains from one sample sequenced in a study of beta chain features in type 1 diabetes. TCRB transcripts that were expressed got sequenced, as all of the isolated RNA had been reverse transcribed. Clones were sequenced by immunoSEQ multiplex PCR, and TCRdb holds only the in-frame ones, with some missing. The data contain hundreds of thousands of clones, more than 13% of them seen just once; the ten biggest clones take up just under 0.04%. Study results and caveats: Type 1 diabetes patients showed a moderate but significant shortening of TCRB CDR3s in all four CD4+ subsets.

No antigen has been identified for these receptors. Sequenced sample: naive CD4+ T cells from blood. All receptors come from a man aged 18 to 29 with type 1 diabetes.

A few counts support this clone. The gene calls are TRBV5-1 and TRBJ2-7; D assignment may be TRBD1 or TRBD2 (6 bases each). This CDR3 region has 14 residues. Germline values: CDR1 SGHRS, CDR2 YFSETQ. Trimming removed 4 bases at V and 4 bases at J, with 15 bases between. This CDR3 reads CASSPGATKYEQYF. DNA for the CDR3: TGCGCCAGCAGCCCGGGGGCGACCAAATACGAGCAGTACTTC.

This clone has just a few counts. The chain uses TRBV5-1 and TRBJ2-1; D gene uncertain. V was shortened by 4 bases and J by 0 bases, with 17 bases between the two germline ends. Germline assignment: CDR1 SGHRS and CDR2 YFSETQ. The CDR3 has 17 residues. The CDR3 region has the DNA TGCGCCAGCAGCCTAAATCCGACTGACCTCTCCTACAATGAGCAGTTCTTC. This translates into CASSLNPTDLSYNEQFF.

The V call is TRBV28, the J call TRBJ1-1; D may be TRBD1 (6 bases). The germline V gene has CDR1 MDHEN and CDR2 SYDVKM. The V end was cut by 6 bases, the J end by 8 bases, with 13 bases between. The length of the CDR3 is 12 residues. The CDR3 loop is CASSPPDREAFF. The CDR3 nucleotides read TGTGCCAGCAGCCCCCCCGACAGGGAAGCTTTCTTT.

The rearrangement links TRBV14 to TRBJ2-3, with a weak D call TRBD2 (6 bases). Germline values: CDR1 SGHDN, CDR2 FVKESK. The ends were cut back, 0 bases at V and 13 bases at J, with 14 bases in the middle. The CDR3 is 13 amino acids. Here the CDR3 DNA reads TGTGCCAGCAGCCAAGATCAGGAGGGCGGGAAGTATTTT. Encoded protein: CASSQDQEGGKYF. Based on the CDR3 plus reference TRBV14 and TRBJ2-3, the full variable domain is EAGVTQFPSHSVIEKGQTVTLRCDPISGHDNLYWYRRVMGKEIKFLLHFVKESKQDESGMPNNRFLAERTGGTYSTLKVQPAELEDSGVYFCASSQDQEGGKYFGPGTRLTVL.

V is TRBV6-5 and J is TRBJ1-1, with unresolved D. This CDR3 has 11 amino acids. CDR1 MNHEY and CDR2 SVGAGI come from the germline V gene. Trimming removed 5 bases from V and 6 bases from J, with 7 bases in between. The CDR3 reads CASSQTSEAFF. The CDR3 bases are TGTGCCAGCAGTCAGACATCTGAAGCTTTCTTT.

In this sample, this clone turned up a few times. This chain joins TRBV7-9 and TRBJ1-5; D is undetermined. CDR3 length equals 12 residues. CDR1 is SEHNR and CDR2 is FQNEAQ in the germline V gene (reference sequence). Trimming took 1 base from V and 6 from J, leaving 4 bases between them. CDR3 loop: CASSLGFQPQHF. The CDR3 region has the DNA TGTGCCAGCAGCTTAGGGTTTCAGCCCCAGCATTTT.

The J gene is TRBJ2-7, the V gene TRBV28; no reliable D call. The CDR3 totals 15 residues. CDR1 is MDHEN and CDR2 is SYDVKM in the germline V gene. V lost 5 bases and J lost 4, with 18 bases in between. The CDR3 DNA reads as TGTGCCAGCAGTATAGGTTCAGGCTTTTTTTACGAGCAGTACTTC. Encoded protein: CASSIGSGFFYEQYF.

This clone was observed a handful of times. V gene TRBV7-2 combines with J gene TRBJ2-7; TRBD1 or TRBD2 may be the D gene (6 bases each). The length of the CDR3 is 12 residues. CDR1 is SGHTA, CDR2 FQGNSA, per germline. V lost 2 bases, J lost 9 bases, and 11 bases lay in between. In DNA, the CDR3 is TGTGCCAGCAGCTTATGGGGGGCTGGGCAGTACTTC. Translating gives CASSLWGAGQYF.

CDR3 DNA: TGTGCCTGGACAGCTTTTGCAACTAATGAAAAACTGTTTTTT. It codes for CAWTAFATNEKLFF. The rearrangement joins TRBV30 to TRBJ1-4; D not resolved. This CDR3 region has 14 residues. Trimming took 4 bases from V and 0 from J, leaving 9 bases between them. Looked up from germline, CDR1 is GTSNPN and CDR2 is SVGIG (reference sequence). Based on the CDR3 plus reference TRBV30 and TRBJ1-4, the full variable domain is SQTIHQWPATLVQPVGSPLSLECTVEGTSNPNLYWYRQAAGRGLQLLFYSVGIGQISSEVPQNLSASRPQDRQFILSSKKLLLSDSGFYLCAWTAFATNEKLFFGSGTQLSVL.

The rearrangement joins TRBV11-2 to TRBJ2-2; D may be TRBD2 (6 bases). The CDR3 length is 15 residues. Germline CDR1 SGHAT, CDR2 FQNNGV. The V end lost 5 bases, the J end lost 1 base, and 11 bases lay between the germline ends. As DNA, the CDR3 is TGTGCCAGCAGCCCGGGACTTAAGAACACCGGGGAGCTGTTTTTT. Translating gives CASSPGLKNTGELFF.

V gene TRBV9 combines with J gene TRBJ2-2, with D maybe TRBD2 (6 bases). Germline-derived CDR1 and CDR2 are SGDLS and YYNGEE. The CDR3 covers 16 residues. V gave up 0 bases and J gave up 5 bases, with 14 bases separating them. CDR3 coding DNA: TGTGCCAGCAGCGTAGGCTCTAGCGCAAGGACCGGGGAGCTGTTTTTT. Its protein is CASSVGSSARTGELFF.

The V and J genes are TRBV4-2 and TRBJ2-7; D gene uncertain. The germline CDR1 and CDR2 sequences are LGHNA and YNFKEQ. V lost 0 bases to trimming and J lost 5 bases, with 11 bases between them. The CDR3 length is 14 residues. CDR3 region: CASSQERSRNEQYF. The CDR3, as DNA: TGTGCCAGCAGCCAAGAAAGGAGTAGGAACGAGCAGTACTTC.

The rearrangement joins TRBV5-1 to TRBJ2-6; D is undetermined. Germline CDR1 is SGHRS and CDR2 is YFSETQ. This CDR3 has 15 residues. V was pared by 0 bases and J by 0 bases, with 4 bases between. The chain's CDR3 is CASSLVASGANVLTF. The CDR3 DNA follows: TGCGCCAGCAGCTTGGTGGCCTCTGGGGCCAACGTCCTGACTTTC.

This rearrangement joins TRBV19 to TRBJ1-1, with a tentative D call TRBD1 (5 bases). V lost 2 bases, J lost 9 bases, and 16 bases lay in between. This CDR3 has 14 residues. Germline CDR1 LNHDA, CDR2 SQIVND (reference sequence). The CDR3: CASSIYPGRGQAFF. The CDR3 nucleotides read TGTGCCAGTAGTATATACCCGGGACGGGGTCAAGCTTTCTTT.

CDR3 loop: CASSRPDSYNEQFF. The CDR3 coding sequence is TGTGCCAGCAGCAGACCGGACAGCTACAATGAGCAGTTCTTC. This chain joins TRBV27 and TRBJ2-1, with TRBD1 as a possible D gene (6 bases). The CDR3 is 14 amino acids. In germline, CDR1 is MNHEY, CDR2 SMNVEV (reference sequence). V was trimmed by 6 bases and J by 3 bases, leaving 12 bases between them.

This clone was detected a few times. V and J are TRBV18 and TRBJ1-2, with D hard to call. This CDR3 is built from 14 residues. Between the trimmed V and J ends, which lost 1 base and 3 bases, there was a span of 9 bases. Per the germline V gene, CDR1 is KGHSH and CDR2 is LQKENI. CDR3 sequence reads: CASSPQDGHYGYTF. DNA of the CDR3: TGTGCCAGCTCACCACAGGACGGTCACTATGGCTACACCTTC.

The chain is built from TRBV2 and TRBJ2-4; D may be TRBD2 (5 bases). The CDR3 is 16 residues long. Germline-derived CDR1 and CDR2 are SNHLY and FYNNEI. V was clipped by 6 bases and J by 0 bases, with 15 bases between them. The CDR3 DNA follows: TGTGCCAGCAGGCCACCAGACTACCCAGCCAAAAACATTCAGTACTTC. It codes for CASRPPDYPAKNIQYF.

The V call is TRBV30, the J call TRBJ1-3, with 8 nucleotides matching TRBD1. The CDR3 totals 15 residues. V was pared by 5 bases and J by 1 base, with 7 bases of the junction left unmatched. The germline gives CDR1 GTSNPN, CDR2 SVGIG (reference sequence). CDR3 region: CAWRTGFGSGNTIYF. The CDR3 DNA reads TGTGCCTGGCGGACAGGGTTCGGTTCTGGAAACACCATATATTTT.

This clone was detected only a few times. The V gene is TRBV7-2, the J gene TRBJ2-3; TRBD2 agrees at 7 bases. Per germline, CDR1 SGHTA and CDR2 FQGNSA. V shed 6 bases, J shed 4 bases, and the junction held 7 bases outside the gene matches. This CDR3 contains 14 residues. CDR3 coding DNA: TGTGCCAGCAGTCGGCGGGAGAGAGCAGATACGCAGTATTTT. Residues: CASSRRERADTQYF.

The rearrangement joins TRBV5-4 to TRBJ2-3; 9 bases line up with TRBD1. The junction had 5 bases not matched to a gene; V was cut back by 0 bases and J by 3 bases. Germline-derived CDR1 and CDR2 are SGHNT and YYREEE (reference sequence). The CDR3 is 16 residues long. CDR3 in amino acids: CASSLGPGQGTDTQYF. CDR3 in DNA: TGTGCCAGCAGCTTGGGCCCGGGACAGGGAACAGATACGCAGTATTTT.

This clone was picked up a small number of times. In DNA form, the CDR3 reads TGTGCCAGCAGCCTGGCCGGATCTAGTGGAGAGACCCAGTACTTC. Translating gives CASSLAGSSGETQYF. This chain connects TRBV7-2 to TRBJ2-5, with D unresolved. V gave up 5 bases and J gave up 4 bases, with 17 bases separating them. CDR3 length equals 15 residues. Germline assignment: CDR1 SGHTA and CDR2 FQGNSA.

In its sample, this clone was seen a few times. The V gene is TRBV7-2, the J gene TRBJ2-5, with D possibly TRBD1 on 5 matching bases. Germline V lookup: CDR1 SGHTA, CDR2 FQGNSA. CDR3 length: 15 residues. Trimming removed 5 bases from V and 1 base from J, with 14 bases in between. CDR3 in DNA: TGTGCCAGCAGCCCGCAGACAGACCTCCAAGAGACCCAGTACTTC. It specifies CASSPQTDLQETQYF. The full variable domain, in which reference TRBV7-2 and TRBJ2-5 provide the parts outside the CDR3, is GAGVSQSPSNKVTEKGKDVELRCDPISGHTALYWYRQSLGQGLEFLIYFQGNSAPDKSGLPSDRFSAERTGGSVSTLTIQRTQQEDSAVYLCASSPQTDLQETQYFGPGTRLLVL.

To note about this clone: Mismatch with germline at one junction end may stem from a read error. CDR3 DNA: TGTGCCTGGAGCCCACTCAGGGGGCCCGCCTTC. Translation: CAWSPLRGPAF. This sequence joins TRBV30 and TRBJ1-2; 8 bases fit TRBD1. This CDR3 region has 11 residues. Germline V lookup: CDR1 GTSNPN, CDR2 SVGIG (reference sequence).

This clone was seen more than once but under ten times. This chain links TRBV30 with TRBJ1-6; D is unclear. V was trimmed by 0 bases and J by 8 bases, leaving 14 bases between them. In germline, CDR1 is GTSNPN, CDR2 SVGIG (reference sequence). CDR3 size: 15 residues. This CDR3 reads CAWSVVGLGDSPLHF. Written as DNA, the CDR3 is TGTGCCTGGAGTGTAGTAGGCCTCGGTGATTCACCCCTCCACTTT.

This clone was counted a few times. The genes are TRBV30 and TRBJ2-1; TRBD2 matches at 11 bases. Looked up from germline, CDR1 is GTSNPN and CDR2 is SVGIG (reference sequence). Unmatched junction bases numbered 7, after V lost 7 bases and J lost 2 bases. The CDR3 consists of 15 residues. The CDR3 reads CAFRPSGRPYNEQFF. DNA for the CDR3: TGTGCCTTTCGTCCTAGCGGGAGGCCCTACAATGAGCAGTTCTTC.

This clone has more than one count but fewer than ten. CDR3 residues: CASSFGPSGAYEQYF. In DNA, the CDR3 is TGTGCCAGCAGTTTTGGGCCCTCGGGCGCCTACGAGCAGTACTTC. The V and J genes are TRBV27 and TRBJ2-7, with D unclear. The V gene's germline CDR1 is MNHEY and CDR2 SMNVEV (reference sequence). V was cut by 3 bases and J by 2 bases, with 14 bases left in between. This CDR3 spans 15 amino acids.

The genes are TRBV10-3 and TRBJ2-5, with D perhaps TRBD2 (6 bases). V was shortened by 0 bases and J by 5 bases, with 7 bases between the two germline ends. Germline assignment: CDR1 ENHRY and CDR2 SYGVKD. This CDR3 has 13 amino acids. CDR3 nucleotide sequence: TGTGCCATCAGTGAGTCAAGCGGGGAGACCCAGTACTTC. Encoded protein: CAISESSGETQYF.

The rearrangement uses TRBV4-2 and TRBJ1-2; no reliable D call. Deletions cut 1 base from V and 3 bases from J, with 6 bases between. Germline V lookup: CDR1 LGHNA, CDR2 YNFKEQ. This CDR3 has 13 residues. The DNA of the CDR3 is TGTGCCAGCAGCCAAGGGGAATACTATGGCTACACCTTC. Protein sequence: CASSQGEYYGYTF.

V and J are TRBV5-1 and TRBJ2-3; D is undetermined. The CDR3 contains 14 residues. Trimming removed 7 bases at V and 2 bases at J, with 14 bases between. Germline V lookup: CDR1 SGHRS, CDR2 YFSETQ. The CDR3 sequence: CASETGSHTDTQYF. In DNA form, the CDR3 reads TGCGCCAGCGAAACGGGTTCGCACACAGATACGCAGTATTTT.

CDR3 region: CASSRGGAPYEQYF. Written as DNA, the CDR3 is TGTGCCAGCAGTCGGGGCGGGGCACCCTACGAGCAGTACTTC. The chain recombines TRBV27 with TRBJ2-7; possibly TRBD2 for D (6 bases). The CDR3 has 14 amino acids. Per germline, CDR1 MNHEY and CDR2 SMNVEV (reference sequence). V lost 5 bases to trimming and J lost 2 bases, with 13 bases between them.